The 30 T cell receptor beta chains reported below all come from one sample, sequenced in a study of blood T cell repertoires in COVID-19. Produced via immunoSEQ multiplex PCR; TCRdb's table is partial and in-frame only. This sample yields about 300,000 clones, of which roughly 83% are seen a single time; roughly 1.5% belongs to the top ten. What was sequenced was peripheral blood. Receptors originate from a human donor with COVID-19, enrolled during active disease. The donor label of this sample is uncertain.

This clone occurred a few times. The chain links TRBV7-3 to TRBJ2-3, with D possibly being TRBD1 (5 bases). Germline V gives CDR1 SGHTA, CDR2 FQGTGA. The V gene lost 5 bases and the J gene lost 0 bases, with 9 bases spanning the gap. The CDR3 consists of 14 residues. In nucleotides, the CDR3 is TGTGCCAGCAGCCCAGACAGAAGCACAGATACGCAGTATTTT. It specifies CASSPDRSTDTQYF.

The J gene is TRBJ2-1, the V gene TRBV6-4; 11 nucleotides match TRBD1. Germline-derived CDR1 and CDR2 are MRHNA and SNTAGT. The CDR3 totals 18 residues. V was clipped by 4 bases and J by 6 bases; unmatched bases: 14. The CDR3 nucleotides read TGTGCCAGCAGTGTCCTTCCGGGACAGGGGGACGTGGGCAATGAGCAGTTCTTC. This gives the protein CASSVLPGQGDVGNEQFF.

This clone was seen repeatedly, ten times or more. Here the CDR3 reads CASSASVYTEAFF. The CDR3 nucleotides read TGTGCCAGCAGCGCGTCCGTATACACTGAAGCTTTCTTT. The chain is built from TRBV9 and TRBJ1-1; D gene uncertain. Germline CDR1 SGDLS, CDR2 YYNGEE. Trimming took 3 bases from V and 3 from J, leaving 9 bases between them. The CDR3 is made up of 13 amino acids.

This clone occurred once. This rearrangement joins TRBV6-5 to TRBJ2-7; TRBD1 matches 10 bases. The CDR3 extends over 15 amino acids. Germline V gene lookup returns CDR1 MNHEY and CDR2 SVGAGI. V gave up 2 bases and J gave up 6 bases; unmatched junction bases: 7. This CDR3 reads CASSYRGDRGREQYF. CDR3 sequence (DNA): TGTGCCAGCAGTTACCGAGGTGACAGGGGGCGCGAGCAGTACTTC.

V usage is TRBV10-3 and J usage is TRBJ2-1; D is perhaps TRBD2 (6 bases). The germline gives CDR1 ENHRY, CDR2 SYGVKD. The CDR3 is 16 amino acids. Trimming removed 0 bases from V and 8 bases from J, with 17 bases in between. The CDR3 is CAISESGSSAEDEQFF. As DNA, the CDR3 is TGTGCCATCAGTGAGTCTGGGTCTAGCGCAGAGGATGAGCAGTTCTTC.

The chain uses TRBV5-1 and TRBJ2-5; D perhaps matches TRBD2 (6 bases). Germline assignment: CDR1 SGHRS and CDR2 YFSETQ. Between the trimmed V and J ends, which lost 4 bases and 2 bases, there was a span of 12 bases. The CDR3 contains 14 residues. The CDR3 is CASSPGLRQETQYF. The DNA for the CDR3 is TGCGCCAGCAGCCCGGGACTCAGACAAGAGACCCAGTACTTC. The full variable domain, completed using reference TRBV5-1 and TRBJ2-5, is KAGVTQTPRYLIKTRGQQVTLSCSPISGHRSVSWYQQTPGQGLQFLFEYFSETQRNKGNFPGRFSGRQFSNSRSEMNVSTLELGDSALYLCASSPGLRQETQYFGPGTRLLVL.

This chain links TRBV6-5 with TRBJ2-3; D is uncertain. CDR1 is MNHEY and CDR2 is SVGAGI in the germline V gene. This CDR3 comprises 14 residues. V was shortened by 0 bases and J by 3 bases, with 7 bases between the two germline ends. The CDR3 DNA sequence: TGTGCCAGCAGTTACTCCCCCCAAACAGATACGCAGTATTTT. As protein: CASSYSPQTDTQYF.

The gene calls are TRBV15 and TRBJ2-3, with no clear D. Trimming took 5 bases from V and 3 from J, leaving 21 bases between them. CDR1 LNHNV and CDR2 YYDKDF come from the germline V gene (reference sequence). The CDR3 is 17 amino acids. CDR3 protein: CATSANPRSYLTDTQYF. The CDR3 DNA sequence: TGTGCCACCAGCGCCAATCCCCGGTCCTACTTAACAGATACGCAGTATTTT.

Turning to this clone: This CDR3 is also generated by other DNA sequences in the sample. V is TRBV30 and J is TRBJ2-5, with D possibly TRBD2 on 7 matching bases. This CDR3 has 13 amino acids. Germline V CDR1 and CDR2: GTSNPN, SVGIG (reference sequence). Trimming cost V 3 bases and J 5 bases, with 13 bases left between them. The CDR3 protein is CAWSNGGRETQYF. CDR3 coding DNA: TGTGCCTGGAGCAACGGGGGGCGCGAGACCCAGTACTTC.

CDR3 in DNA: TGTGCCACCAGTGAAGTGGGAGGAGGGAATGAGCAGTTCTTC. This translates into CATSEVGGGNEQFF. The chain couples TRBV24-1 to TRBJ2-1, with D maybe TRBD2 (6 bases). Trimming removed 4 bases from V and 7 bases from J, with 13 bases in between. CDR1 is KGHDR, CDR2 SFDVKD, per germline. CDR3 length equals 14 residues.

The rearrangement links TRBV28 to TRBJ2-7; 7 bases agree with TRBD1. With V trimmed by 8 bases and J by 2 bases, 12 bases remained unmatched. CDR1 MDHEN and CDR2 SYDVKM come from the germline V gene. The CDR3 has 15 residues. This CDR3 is CASGPGTAGTYEQYF. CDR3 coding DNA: TGTGCCAGCGGCCCAGGGACAGCTGGAACCTACGAGCAGTACTTC.

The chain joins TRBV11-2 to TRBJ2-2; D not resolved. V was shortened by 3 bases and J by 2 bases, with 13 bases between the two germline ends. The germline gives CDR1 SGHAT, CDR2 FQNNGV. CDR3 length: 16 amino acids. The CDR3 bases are TGTGCCAGCAGCTTCCGTGAGGTAGTCAACACCGGGGAGCTGTTTTTT. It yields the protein CASSFREVVNTGELFF.

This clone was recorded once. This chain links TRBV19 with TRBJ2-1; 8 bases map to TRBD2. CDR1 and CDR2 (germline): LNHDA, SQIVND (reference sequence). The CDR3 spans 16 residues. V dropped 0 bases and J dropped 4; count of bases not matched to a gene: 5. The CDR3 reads CASSIELADLYNEQFF. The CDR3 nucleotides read TGTGCCAGTAGTATAGAACTAGCGGACCTATACAATGAGCAGTTCTTC.

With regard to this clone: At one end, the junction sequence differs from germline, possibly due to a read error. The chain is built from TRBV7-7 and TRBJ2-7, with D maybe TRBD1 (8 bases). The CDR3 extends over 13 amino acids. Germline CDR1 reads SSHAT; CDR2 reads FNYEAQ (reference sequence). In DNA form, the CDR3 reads TGTGCTAGCAGCGATAACAGGGGGGGCGAGCAGTACTTC. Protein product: CASSDNRGGEQYF.

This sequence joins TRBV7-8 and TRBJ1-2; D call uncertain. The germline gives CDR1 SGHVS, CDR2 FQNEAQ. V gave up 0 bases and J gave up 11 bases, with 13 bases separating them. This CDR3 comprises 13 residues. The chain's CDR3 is CASSLAVLGYYTF. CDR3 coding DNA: TGTGCCAGCAGCTTAGCGGTCCTAGGATATTACACCTTC.

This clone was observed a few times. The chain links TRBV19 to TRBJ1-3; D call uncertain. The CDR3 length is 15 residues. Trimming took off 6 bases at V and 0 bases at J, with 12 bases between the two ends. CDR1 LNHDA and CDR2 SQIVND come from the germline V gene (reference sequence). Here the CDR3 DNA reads TGTGCCAGTAGCGCAGCGGATTTCTCTGGAAACACCATATATTTT. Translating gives CASSAADFSGNTIYF.

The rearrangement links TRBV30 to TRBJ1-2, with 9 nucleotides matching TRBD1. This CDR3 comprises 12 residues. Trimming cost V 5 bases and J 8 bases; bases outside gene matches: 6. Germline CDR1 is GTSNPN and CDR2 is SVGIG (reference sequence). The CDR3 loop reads CAWGNRGLGYTF. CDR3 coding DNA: TGTGCCTGGGGTAACAGGGGGCTAGGCTACACCTTC.

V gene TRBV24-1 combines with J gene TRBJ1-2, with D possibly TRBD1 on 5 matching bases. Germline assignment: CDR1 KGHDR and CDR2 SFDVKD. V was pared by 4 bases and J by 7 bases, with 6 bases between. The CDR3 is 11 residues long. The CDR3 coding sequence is TGTGCCACCAGTGAGGGGGGTGGCTACACCTTC. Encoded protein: CATSEGGGYTF.

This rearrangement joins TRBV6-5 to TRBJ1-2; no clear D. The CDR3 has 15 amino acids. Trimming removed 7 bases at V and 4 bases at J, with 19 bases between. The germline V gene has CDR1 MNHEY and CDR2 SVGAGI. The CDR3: CASNSGQVLGYGYTF. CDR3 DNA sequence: TGTGCCAGCAACAGTGGTCAGGTATTAGGCTATGGCTACACCTTC.

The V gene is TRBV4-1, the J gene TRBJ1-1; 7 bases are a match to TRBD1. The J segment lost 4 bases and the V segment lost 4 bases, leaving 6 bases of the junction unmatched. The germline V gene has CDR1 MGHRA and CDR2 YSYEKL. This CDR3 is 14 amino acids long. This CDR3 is CASSPQGLGTEAFF. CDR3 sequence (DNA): TGCGCCAGCAGCCCACAGGGGCTGGGCACTGAAGCTTTCTTT.

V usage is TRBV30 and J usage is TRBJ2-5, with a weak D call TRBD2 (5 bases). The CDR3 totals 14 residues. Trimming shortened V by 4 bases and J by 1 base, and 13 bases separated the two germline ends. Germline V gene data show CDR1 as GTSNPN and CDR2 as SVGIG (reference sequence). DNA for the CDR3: TGTGCCTGGAACCGGGGAGAGTTCCAAGAGACCCAGTACTTC. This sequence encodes CAWNRGEFQETQYF.

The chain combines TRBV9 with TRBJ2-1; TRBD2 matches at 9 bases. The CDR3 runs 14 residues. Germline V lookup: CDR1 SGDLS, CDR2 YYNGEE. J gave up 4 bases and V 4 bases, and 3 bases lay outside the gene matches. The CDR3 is CASSPTSGYNEQFF. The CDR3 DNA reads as TGTGCCAGCAGCCCGACTAGCGGTTACAATGAGCAGTTCTTC.

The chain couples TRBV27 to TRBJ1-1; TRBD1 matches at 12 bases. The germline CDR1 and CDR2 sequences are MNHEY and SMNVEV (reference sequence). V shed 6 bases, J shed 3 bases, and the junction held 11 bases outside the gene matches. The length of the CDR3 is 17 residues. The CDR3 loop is CASSGGQGALVDTEAFF. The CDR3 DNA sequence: TGTGCCAGCAGCGGGGGACAGGGGGCTTTGGTGGACACTGAAGCTTTCTTT.

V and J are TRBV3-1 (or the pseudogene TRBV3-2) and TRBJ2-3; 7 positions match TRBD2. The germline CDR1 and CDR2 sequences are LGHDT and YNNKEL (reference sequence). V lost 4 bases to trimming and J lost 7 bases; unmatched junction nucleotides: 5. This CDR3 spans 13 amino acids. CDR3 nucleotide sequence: TGTGCCAGCAGCCTGCTAGCGGCGAATACGCAGTATTTT. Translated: CASSLLAANTQYF.

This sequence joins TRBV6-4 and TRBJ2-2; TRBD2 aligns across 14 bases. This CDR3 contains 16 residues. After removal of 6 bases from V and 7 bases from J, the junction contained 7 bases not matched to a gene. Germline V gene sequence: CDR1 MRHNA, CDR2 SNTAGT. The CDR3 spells CASSPGLAGEIGELFF. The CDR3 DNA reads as TGTGCCAGCAGCCCGGGACTAGCGGGAGAAATCGGGGAGCTGTTTTTT.

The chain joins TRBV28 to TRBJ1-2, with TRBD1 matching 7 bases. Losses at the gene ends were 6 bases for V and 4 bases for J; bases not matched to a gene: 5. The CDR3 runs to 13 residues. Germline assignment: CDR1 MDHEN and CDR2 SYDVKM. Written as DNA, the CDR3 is TGTGCCAGCAGCCGGGACAGCGGCTATGGCTACACCTTC. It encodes CASSRDSGYGYTF.

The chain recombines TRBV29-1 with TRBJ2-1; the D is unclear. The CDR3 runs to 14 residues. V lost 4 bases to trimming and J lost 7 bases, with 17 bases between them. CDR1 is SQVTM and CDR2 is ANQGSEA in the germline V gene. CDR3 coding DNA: TGCAGCGTTGTCGACTCGGCCTCTAGGAATGAGCAGTTCTTC. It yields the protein CSVVDSASRNEQFF.

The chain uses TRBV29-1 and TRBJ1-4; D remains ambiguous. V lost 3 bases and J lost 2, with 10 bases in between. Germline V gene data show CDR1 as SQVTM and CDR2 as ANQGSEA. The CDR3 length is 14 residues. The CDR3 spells CSVDATGTNEKLFF. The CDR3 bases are TGCAGCGTTGACGCGACGGGGACTAATGAAAAACTGTTTTTT.

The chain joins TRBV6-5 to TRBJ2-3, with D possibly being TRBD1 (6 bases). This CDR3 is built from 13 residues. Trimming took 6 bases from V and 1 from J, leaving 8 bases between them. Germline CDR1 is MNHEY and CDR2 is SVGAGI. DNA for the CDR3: TGTGCCAGCAGCAGGGGCCGCACAGATACGCAGTATTTT. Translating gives CASSRGRTDTQYF.

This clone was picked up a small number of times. For the CDR3, the DNA is TGTGCCAGCAGCCCTAGCTTTGGGGAAAAACTGTTTTTT. It yields the protein CASSPSFGEKLFF. The V and J genes are TRBV7-2 and TRBJ1-4; D not resolved. V gave up 5 bases and J gave up 8 bases, with 12 bases separating them. This CDR3 is built from 13 residues. Germline V lookup: CDR1 SGHTA, CDR2 FQGNSA. Variable domain in full (rest from reference TRBV7-2 and TRBJ1-4): GAGVSQSPSNKVTEKGKDVELRCDPISGHTALYWYRQSLGQGLEFLIYFQGNSAPDKSGLPSDRFSAERTGGSVSTLTIQRTQQEDSAVYLCASSPSFGEKLFFGSGTQLSVL.